The present T cell receptor (beta chain) was sequenced within a study of technical replicates of blood from several donors. The ends were cut back, 2 bases at V and 1 base at J, with 11 bases in the middle. In germline, CDR1 is SGHAT, CDR2 FQNNGV. The CDR3 is 16 amino acids. Sequencing used immunoSEQ multiplex PCR; TCRdb keeps in-frame clones, though not all of them. The sample includes around 76,000 clones, approximately 96% of them seen just once. Specimen: T cells isolated from PBMCs. This chain joins TRBV11-2 and TRBJ1-4, with TRBD1 as a possible D gene (5 bases). This TCR came from a human donor in good health. The DNA for the CDR3 is TGTGCCAGCAGCTTATTAGGGAGGGGAACTAATGAAAAACTGTTTTTT. Amino acid sequence: CASSLLGRGTNEKLFF.